Following are 23 T cell receptor beta chains from one sample sequenced in a study of cytomegalovirus exposure and HLA in healthy donors. The PCR made use of 60 Vbeta and 13 Jbeta primers. Repertoires were generated with immunoSEQ multiplex PCR, while TCRdb's copy carries only in-frame clones and drops some. The profile shows roughly 120,000 clones, approximately 74% of them singletons. The sample taken for sequencing was PBMCs. All receptors come from a woman aged 40 to 50 in good health and CMV-seropositive.

The genes are TRBV6-6 and TRBJ1-2; 10 bases are a match to TRBD1. V shed 6 bases and J 4 bases; nucleotides not matched to a gene: 2. The V gene's germline CDR1 is MNHNY and CDR2 SVGAGI (reference sequence). The CDR3 covers 13 residues. The CDR3 here is CASRGQGFYGYTF. The CDR3 coding sequence is TGTGCCAGCAGGGGACAGGGGTTCTATGGCTACACCTTC.

The V call is TRBV6-1, the J call TRBJ1-2; a possible D gene is TRBD1 (6 bases). Germline V gives CDR1 MNHNS, CDR2 SASEGT. V shed 6 bases and J shed 2 bases, with 16 bases lying between them. The CDR3 is 15 amino acids. DNA of the CDR3: TGTGCCAGCAGGGGGACAACTCCCCGAAACTATGGCTACACCTTC. As protein: CASRGTTPRNYGYTF.

The V gene is TRBV6-5, the J gene TRBJ2-2, with D unclear. V was shortened by 3 bases and J by 5 bases, with 13 bases between the two germline ends. The germline CDR1 and CDR2 sequences are MNHEY and SVGAGI. The CDR3 is 15 amino acids. The CDR3 nucleotides are TGTGCCAGCAGTTATCGGTACTACGATACCGGGGAGCTGTTTTTT. Amino acid sequence: CASSYRYYDTGELFF.

In this sample, this clone turned up a few times. The chain uses TRBV10-3 and TRBJ1-6; TRBD1 aligns across 9 bases. Looked up from germline, CDR1 is ENHRY and CDR2 is SYGVKD. Unmatched junction bases numbered 4, after V lost 6 bases and J lost 10 bases. This CDR3 has 13 amino acids. The CDR3 coding sequence is TGTGCCATCAGGGGACAGGGAGGGTCACCCCTCCACTTT. It encodes CAIRGQGGSPLHF.

This chain joins TRBV2 and TRBJ1-2; 8 bases fit TRBD1. Trimming at V came to 8 bases and at J to 7 bases, leaving 3 bases not matched to a gene. From germline, CDR1 is SNHLY and CDR2 FYNNEI. The CDR3 is made up of 11 amino acids. This CDR3 reads CASGQGAGYTF. For the CDR3, the DNA is TGTGCCAGCGGACAGGGTGCTGGCTACACCTTC. The whole variable domain, remainder taken from reference TRBV2 and TRBJ1-2, is EPEVTQTPSHQVTQMGQEVILRCVPISNHLYFYWYRQILGQKVEFLVSFYNNEISEKSEIFDDQFSVERPDGSNFTLKIRSTKLEDSAMYFCASGQGAGYTFGSGTRLTVV.

V usage is TRBV4-1 and J usage is TRBJ2-7; TRBD1 aligns across 7 bases. The CDR3 runs 12 residues. Germline CDR1 MGHRA, CDR2 YSYEKL. After removal of 4 bases from V and 7 bases from J, the junction contained 4 bases not matched to a gene. The CDR3: CASSLGTEEQYF. The CDR3 bases are TGCGCCAGCAGCCTAGGGACAGAGGAGCAGTACTTC.

This chain's CDR3 is CASSPEGTKYQPQHF. The CDR3 coding sequence is TGTGCCAGCAGCCCCGAAGGGACAAAGTATCAGCCCCAGCATTTT. The V call is TRBV9, the J call TRBJ1-5, with D perhaps TRBD1 (6 bases). The CDR3 totals 15 residues. V lost 4 bases and J lost 5, with 16 bases in between. Germline CDR1 SGDLS, CDR2 YYNGEE.

This clone was recorded a few times. V gene TRBV7-2 combines with J gene TRBJ2-1; the match to TRBD2 covers 8 bases. V was clipped by 5 bases and J by 2 bases; unmatched bases: 14. This CDR3 contains 18 residues. CDR1 and CDR2 from the germline V gene are SGHTA and FQGNSA. CDR3 nucleotide sequence: TGTGCCAGCAGCCTGGGGGCGGGAGGCCTCGTCGCCTACAATGAGCAGTTCTTC. Encoded protein: CASSLGAGGLVAYNEQFF. Combining the CDR3 with reference TRBV7-2 and TRBJ2-1 gives the whole variable domain GAGVSQSPSNKVTEKGKDVELRCDPISGHTALYWYRQSLGQGLEFLIYFQGNSAPDKSGLPSDRFSAERTGGSVSTLTIQRTQQEDSAVYLCASSLGAGGLVAYNEQFFGPGTRLTVL.

Concerning this clone itself: An end of the junction does not agree with germline; a read error may underlie this. The chain has TRBV13 and TRBJ2-5; 11 nucleotides agree with TRBD1. Per the germline V gene, CDR1 is PRHDT and CDR2 is FYEKMQ (reference sequence). The CDR3 loop spans 15 amino acids. CDR3 bases: TGTGCCAGCAGCCTAGGGGGACAGGGGGAAGAGACCCAGTACTTC. Amino acids: CASSLGGQGEETQYF. Filled out from reference TRBV13 and TRBJ2-5, the complete variable domain reads AAGVIQSPRHLIKEKRETATLKCYPIPRHDTVYWYQQGPGQDPQFLISFYEKMQSDKGSIPDRFSAQQFSDYHSELNMSSLELGDSALYFCASSLGGQGEETQYFGPGTRLLVL.

The V gene is TRBV5-8, the J gene TRBJ2-1, with 7 bases lining up with TRBD2. V dropped 4 bases and J dropped 8; count of bases not matched to a gene: 21. In germline, CDR1 is SGHTS, CDR2 YDEGEE. The CDR3 has 18 amino acids. The CDR3 here is CASSRAVLADAMQHEQFF. The CDR3 DNA sequence: TGTGCCAGCAGCCGGGCGGTCCTAGCGGATGCCATGCAACATGAGCAGTTCTTC. The full variable domain, its missing parts supplied by reference TRBV5-8 and TRBJ2-1, is EAGVTQSPTHLIKTRGQQATLRCSPISGHTSVYWYQQALGLGLQFLLWYDEGEERNRGNFPPRFSGRQFPNYSSELNVNALELEDSALYLCASSRAVLADAMQHEQFFGPGTRLTVL.

V and J are TRBV7-8 and TRBJ1-2, with D tentatively TRBD1 (5 bases). CDR1 is SGHVS and CDR2 is FQNEAQ in the germline V gene. This CDR3 spans 14 amino acids. V lost 2 bases, J lost 6 bases, and 13 bases lay in between. CDR3 coding DNA: TGTGCCAGCAGCTTAACGGGGGGAGATGATGGCTACACCTTC. It codes for CASSLTGGDDGYTF.

The chain recombines TRBV9 with TRBJ1-1; unclear D gene. The CDR3 covers 14 residues. Germline V CDR1 and CDR2: SGDLS, YYNGEE. V was shortened by 4 bases and J by 1 base, with 11 bases between the two germline ends. For the CDR3, the DNA is TGTGCCAGCAGCTTGCGACCGGGGAACACTGAAGCTTTCTTT. This sequence encodes CASSLRPGNTEAFF.

This chain joins TRBV19 and TRBJ1-2; 8 bases agree with TRBD1. The V gene's germline CDR1 is LNHDA and CDR2 SQIVND (reference sequence). V dropped 9 bases and J dropped 5; count of bases not matched to a gene: 20. The CDR3 sequence is 17 residues long. The CDR3 sequence is CASGSGTGYGGRYGYTF. The CDR3 DNA reads as TGTGCCAGCGGTTCCGGGACAGGTTATGGGGGTAGATATGGCTACACCTTC.

V gene TRBV6-5 combines with J gene TRBJ2-2; D remains ambiguous. CDR1 and CDR2 (germline): MNHEY, SVGAGI. Trimming removed 5 bases from V and 7 bases from J, with 14 bases in between. The CDR3 consists of 14 residues. CDR3 loop: CASSPAQRGGELFF. The CDR3 DNA is TGTGCCAGCAGTCCCGCCCAGAGAGGCGGGGAGCTGTTTTTT.

The gene calls are TRBV7-2 and TRBJ1-5; 7 bases agree with TRBD1. The V and J ends lost 5 bases and 5 bases, in that order; junction bases with no gene match: 0. Per germline, CDR1 SGHTA and CDR2 FQGNSA. The CDR3 extends over 12 amino acids. CDR3 loop: CASSDRDQPQHF. In DNA, the CDR3 is TGTGCCAGCAGCGACAGGGATCAGCCCCAGCATTTT.

The chain uses TRBV7-9 and TRBJ1-6, with D maybe TRBD1 (5 bases). From germline, CDR1 is SEHNR and CDR2 FQNEAQ (reference sequence). CDR3 size: 14 residues. V shed 0 bases and J shed 9 bases, with 9 bases lying between them. The CDR3 bases are TGTGCCAGCAGCTTAGCTGCAGGGATTTCACCCCTCCACTTT. Encoded protein: CASSLAAGISPLHF.

The V and J genes are TRBV2 and TRBJ2-1, with 7 bases matching TRBD2. The CDR3 runs 17 residues. After removal of 6 bases from V and 0 bases from J, the junction contained 11 bases not matched to a gene. Germline V gene lookup returns CDR1 SNHLY and CDR2 FYNNEI. The CDR3 DNA follows: TGTGCCAGCAGCGACCCTCTGGGGGGGACCTCCTACAATGAGCAGTTCTTC. Its protein product is CASSDPLGGTSYNEQFF.

The rearrangement links TRBV6-5 to TRBJ2-5; 10 positions match TRBD2. CDR1 is MNHEY, CDR2 SVGAGI, per germline. V lost 4 bases and J lost 4; bases outside the gene matches: 3. The CDR3 runs 14 residues. CDR3 sequence (DNA): TGTGCCAGCAGTTCCCGGACTAGCGGAGAGACCCAGTACTTC. It encodes CASSSRTSGETQYF.

This chain joins TRBV6-1 and TRBJ2-1, with TRBD2 matching over 11 bases. The CDR3 extends over 14 amino acids. Germline V gene data show CDR1 as MNHNS and CDR2 as SASEGT. The trim removed 6 bases at V and 5 bases at J, leaving 3 bases unmatched. Written as DNA, the CDR3 is TGTGCCAGCAGCGGGACTAGCGGAGACAATGAGCAGTTCTTC. It codes for CASSGTSGDNEQFF.

The chain is built from TRBV2 and TRBJ1-4; D unresolved. The CDR3 loop spans 11 amino acids. Germline CDR1 reads SNHLY; CDR2 reads FYNNEI. The V gene lost 6 bases and the J gene lost 11 bases, with 10 bases spanning the gap. The CDR3 region is CASRLGGKLFF. Here the CDR3 DNA reads TGTGCCAGCAGGCTGGGAGGGAAACTGTTTTTT.

V usage is TRBV7-6 and J usage is TRBJ2-1; D is possibly TRBD2 (6 bases). The CDR3 sequence is 15 residues long. V lost 3 bases and J lost 2, with 11 bases in between. Germline loops: CDR1 SGHVS, CDR2 FNYEAQ. CDR3 sequence (DNA): TGTGCCAGCAGCTTGTTCGGGGGTCCCTACAATGAGCAGTTCTTC. Amino acids: CASSLFGGPYNEQFF.

The chain is built from TRBV7-2 and TRBJ1-2; 8 nucleotides match TRBD1. Losses at the gene ends were 4 bases for V and 4 bases for J; bases not matched to a gene: 5. This CDR3 has 14 residues. Germline CDR1 is SGHTA and CDR2 is FQGNSA. CDR3 in DNA: TGTGCCAGCAGCTCGGGACAGGCGGCCTATGGCTACACCTTC. Its translation is CASSSGQAAYGYTF. The full variable domain, rest sourced from reference TRBV7-2 and TRBJ1-2, is GAGVSQSPSNKVTEKGKDVELRCDPISGHTALYWYRQSLGQGLEFLIYFQGNSAPDKSGLPSDRFSAERTGGSVSTLTIQRTQQEDSAVYLCASSSGQAAYGYTFGSGTRLTVV.

This chain joins TRBV12-5 and TRBJ1-3, with D possibly being TRBD1 (6 bases). Germline-derived CDR1 and CDR2 are LGHNT and FRNRAP. V lost 1 base and J lost 8, with 15 bases in between. The CDR3 spans 15 residues. The CDR3 sequence: CASGLGDRPRDTIYF. CDR3 coding DNA: TGTGCTAGTGGTTTGGGTGACAGGCCGAGGGACACCATATATTTT.